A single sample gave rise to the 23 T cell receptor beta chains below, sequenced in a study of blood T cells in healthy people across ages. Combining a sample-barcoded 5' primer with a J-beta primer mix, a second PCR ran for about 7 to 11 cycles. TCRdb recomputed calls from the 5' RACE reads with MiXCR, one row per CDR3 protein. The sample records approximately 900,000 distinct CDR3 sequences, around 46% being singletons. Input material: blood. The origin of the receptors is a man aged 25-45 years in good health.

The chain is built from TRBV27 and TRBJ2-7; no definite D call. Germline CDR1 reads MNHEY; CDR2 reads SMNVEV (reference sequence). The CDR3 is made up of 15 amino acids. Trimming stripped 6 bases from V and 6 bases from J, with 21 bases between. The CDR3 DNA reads TGTGCCAGCAGCCGACTTTCTACTATTGGTCGCGAGCAGTACTTC. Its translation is CASSRLSTIGREQYF.

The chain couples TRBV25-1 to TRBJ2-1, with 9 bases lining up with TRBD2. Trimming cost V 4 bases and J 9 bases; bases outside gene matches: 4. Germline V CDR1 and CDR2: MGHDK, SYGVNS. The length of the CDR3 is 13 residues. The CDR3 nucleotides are TGTGCCAGCAGTGTAGCGGGGGAGGGTGAGCAGTTCTTC. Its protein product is CASSVAGEGEQFF.

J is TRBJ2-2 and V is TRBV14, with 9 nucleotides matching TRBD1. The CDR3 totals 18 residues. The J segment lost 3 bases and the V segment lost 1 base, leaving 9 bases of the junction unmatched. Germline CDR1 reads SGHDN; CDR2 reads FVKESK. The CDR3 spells CASSQGPGQGTDTGELFF. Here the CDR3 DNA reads TGTGCCAGCAGCCAAGGACCGGGACAGGGTACGGACACCGGGGAGCTGTTTTTT.

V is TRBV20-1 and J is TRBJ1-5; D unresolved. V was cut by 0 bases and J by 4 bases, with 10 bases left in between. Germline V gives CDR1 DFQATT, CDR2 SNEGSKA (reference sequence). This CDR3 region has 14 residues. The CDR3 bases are TGCAGTGCTAGAGATGGCCGGGTTAATCAGCCCCAGCATTTT. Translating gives CSARDGRVNQPQHF.

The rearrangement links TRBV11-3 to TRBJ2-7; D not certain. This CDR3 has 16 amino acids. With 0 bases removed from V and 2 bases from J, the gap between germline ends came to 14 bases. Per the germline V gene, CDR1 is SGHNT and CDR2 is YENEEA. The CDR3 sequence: CASSLDMTLGTYEQYF. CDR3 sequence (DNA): TGTGCCAGCAGCTTAGATATGACATTGGGTACCTACGAGCAGTACTTC. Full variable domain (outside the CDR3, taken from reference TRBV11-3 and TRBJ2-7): EAGVVQSPRYKIIEKKQPVAFWCNPISGHNTLYWYLQNLGQGPELLIRYENEEAVDDSQLPKDRFSAERLKGVDSTLKIQPAELGDSAVYLCASSLDMTLGTYEQYFGPGTRLTVT.

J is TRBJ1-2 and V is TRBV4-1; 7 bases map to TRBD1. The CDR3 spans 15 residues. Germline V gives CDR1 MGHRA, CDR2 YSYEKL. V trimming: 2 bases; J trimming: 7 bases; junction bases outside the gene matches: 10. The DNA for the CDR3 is TGCGCCAGCAGCCAAACGGGACAGACAGCCCTTGGCTACACCTTC. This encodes CASSQTGQTALGYTF.

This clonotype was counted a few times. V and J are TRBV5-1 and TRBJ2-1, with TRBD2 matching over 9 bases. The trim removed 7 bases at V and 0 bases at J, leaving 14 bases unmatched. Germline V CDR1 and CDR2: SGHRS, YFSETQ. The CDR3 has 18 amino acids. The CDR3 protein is CASRLTLAGVSSYNEQFF. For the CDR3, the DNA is TGCGCCAGCCGACTGACTTTAGCGGGAGTTAGCTCCTACAATGAGCAGTTCTTC.

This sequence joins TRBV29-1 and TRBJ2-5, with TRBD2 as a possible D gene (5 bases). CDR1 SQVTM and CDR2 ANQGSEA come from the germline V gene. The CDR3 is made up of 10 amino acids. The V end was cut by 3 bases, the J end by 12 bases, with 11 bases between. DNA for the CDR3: TGCAGCGTTGACTCCGGGATTGAGTACTTC. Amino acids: CSVDSGIEYF.

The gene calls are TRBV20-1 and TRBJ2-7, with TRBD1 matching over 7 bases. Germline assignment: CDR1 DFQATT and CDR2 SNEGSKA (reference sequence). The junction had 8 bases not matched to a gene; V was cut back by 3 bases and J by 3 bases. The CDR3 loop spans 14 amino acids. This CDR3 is CSASSLRDSYEQYF. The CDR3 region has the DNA TGCAGTGCTAGCAGCCTCCGGGACAGCTACGAGCAGTACTTC.

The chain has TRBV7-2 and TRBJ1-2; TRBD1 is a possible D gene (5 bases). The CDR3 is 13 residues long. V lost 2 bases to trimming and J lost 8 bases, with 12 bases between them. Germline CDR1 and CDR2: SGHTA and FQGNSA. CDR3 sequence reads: CASSLPGAKGYTF. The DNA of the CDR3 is TGTGCCAGCAGCTTACCCGGGGCGAAGGGCTACACCTTC.

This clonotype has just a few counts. The CDR3 coding sequence is TGTGCCAGCAGCCTACGCCAGACAGGGCTTGTTGGCTACACCTTC. It yields the protein CASSLRQTGLVGYTF. V and J are TRBV6-5 and TRBJ1-2; 7 bases align to TRBD1. The CDR3 spans 15 residues. Trimming at V came to 6 bases and at J to 7 bases, leaving 14 bases not matched to a gene. Germline V CDR1 and CDR2: MNHEY, SVGAGI.

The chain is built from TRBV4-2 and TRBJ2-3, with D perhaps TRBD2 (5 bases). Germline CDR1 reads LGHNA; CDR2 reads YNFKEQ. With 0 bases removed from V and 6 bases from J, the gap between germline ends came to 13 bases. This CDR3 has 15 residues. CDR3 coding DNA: TGTGCCAGCAGCCAAGATTATCTGGGAGCGGATACGCAGTATTTT. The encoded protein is CASSQDYLGADTQYF.

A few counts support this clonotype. The CDR3 DNA reads TGTGCCAGCAGTTCGCCCAAGAACTATGGCTACACCTTC. Translated, it gives CASSSPKNYGYTF. This rearrangement joins TRBV12-3 or TRBV12-4 to TRBJ1-2; D is uncertain. V shed 4 bases and J shed 2 bases, with 8 bases lying between them. CDR3 size: 13 residues.

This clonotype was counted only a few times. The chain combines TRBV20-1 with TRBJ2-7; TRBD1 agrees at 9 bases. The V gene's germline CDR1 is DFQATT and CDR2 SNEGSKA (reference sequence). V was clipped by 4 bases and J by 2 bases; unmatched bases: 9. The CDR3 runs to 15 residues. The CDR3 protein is CSAILQGAWTYEQYF. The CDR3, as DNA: TGCAGTGCTATATTACAGGGGGCTTGGACCTACGAGCAGTACTTC.

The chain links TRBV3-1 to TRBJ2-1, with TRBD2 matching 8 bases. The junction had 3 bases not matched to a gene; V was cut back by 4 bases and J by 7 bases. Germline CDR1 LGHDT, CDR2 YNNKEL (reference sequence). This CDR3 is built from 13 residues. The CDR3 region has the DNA TGTGCCAGCAGCCGAGCGGGGGTTAATGAGCAGTTCTTC. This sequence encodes CASSRAGVNEQFF.

CDR3 loop: CASSLPGGPGGPLYEQYF. As DNA, the CDR3 is TGTGCCAGCAGTCTTCCAGGGGGCCCGGGGGGTCCCCTCTACGAGCAGTACTTC. The V call is TRBV12-3 or TRBV12-4, the J call TRBJ2-7; D may be TRBD1 (8 bases). V lost 5 bases and J lost 3, with 26 bases in between. The CDR3 is 18 residues long.

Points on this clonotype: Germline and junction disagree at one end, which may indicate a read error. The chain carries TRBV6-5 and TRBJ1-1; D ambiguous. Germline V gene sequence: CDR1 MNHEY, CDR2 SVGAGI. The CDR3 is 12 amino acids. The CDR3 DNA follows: TGTACCAGCGGCTCATCTGTCTTTGAAGCTTTCTTT. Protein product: CTSGSSVFEAFF.

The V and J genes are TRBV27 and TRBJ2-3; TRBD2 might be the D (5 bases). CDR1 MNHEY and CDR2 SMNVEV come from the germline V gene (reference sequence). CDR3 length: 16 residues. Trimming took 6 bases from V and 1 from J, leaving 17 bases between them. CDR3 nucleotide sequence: TGTGCCAGCAGCTTCCTTCGCGGGCGTCGCACAGATACGCAGTATTTT. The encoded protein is CASSFLRGRRTDTQYF.

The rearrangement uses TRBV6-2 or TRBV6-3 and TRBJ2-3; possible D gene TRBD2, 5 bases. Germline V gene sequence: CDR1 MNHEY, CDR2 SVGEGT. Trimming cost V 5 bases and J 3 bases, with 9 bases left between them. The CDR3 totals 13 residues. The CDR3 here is CASSTRRTDTQYF. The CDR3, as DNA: TGTGCCAGCAGTACACGGAGGACAGATACGCAGTATTTT.

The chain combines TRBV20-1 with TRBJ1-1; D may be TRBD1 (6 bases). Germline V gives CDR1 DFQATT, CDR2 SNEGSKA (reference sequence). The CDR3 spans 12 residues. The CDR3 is CRAQQGRTEAFF. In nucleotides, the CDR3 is TGCAGGGCACAGCAGGGGCGCACTGAAGCTTTCTTT.

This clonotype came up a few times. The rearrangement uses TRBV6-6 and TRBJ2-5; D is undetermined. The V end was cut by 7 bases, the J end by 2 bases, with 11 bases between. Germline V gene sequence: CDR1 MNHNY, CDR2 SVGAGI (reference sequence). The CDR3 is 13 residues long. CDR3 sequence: CASIRSLQETQYF. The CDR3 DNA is TGTGCCAGCATTCGGTCCTTACAAGAGACCCAGTACTTC.

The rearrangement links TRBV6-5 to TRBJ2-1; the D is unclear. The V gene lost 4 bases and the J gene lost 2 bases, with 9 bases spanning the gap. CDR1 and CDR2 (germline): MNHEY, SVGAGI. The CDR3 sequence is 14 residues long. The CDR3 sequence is CASSSPETYNEQFF. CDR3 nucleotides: TGTGCCAGCAGTTCCCCAGAAACCTACAATGAGCAGTTCTTC.

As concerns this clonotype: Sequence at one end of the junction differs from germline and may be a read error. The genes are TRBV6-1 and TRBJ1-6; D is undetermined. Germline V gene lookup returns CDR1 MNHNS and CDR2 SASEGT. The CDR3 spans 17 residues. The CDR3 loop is CASSEEGSSKYISPLHF. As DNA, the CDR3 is TGTGCCAGCAGTGAGGAAGGCAGTTCTAAATATATTTCACCCCTCCACTTT.